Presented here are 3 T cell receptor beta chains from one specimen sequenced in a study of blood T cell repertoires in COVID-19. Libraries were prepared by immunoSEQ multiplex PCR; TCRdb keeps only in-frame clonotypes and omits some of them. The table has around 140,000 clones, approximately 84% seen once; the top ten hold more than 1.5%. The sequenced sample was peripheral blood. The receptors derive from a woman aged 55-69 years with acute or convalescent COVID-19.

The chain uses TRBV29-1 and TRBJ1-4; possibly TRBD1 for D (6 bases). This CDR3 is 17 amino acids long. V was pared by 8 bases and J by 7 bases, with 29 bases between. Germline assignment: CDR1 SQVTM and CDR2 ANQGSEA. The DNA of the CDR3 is TGCAGCACCGGGGAGGGACACGGGGTGAGGGAAGGTGAAAAACTGTTTTTT. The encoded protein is CSTGEGHGVREGEKLFF.

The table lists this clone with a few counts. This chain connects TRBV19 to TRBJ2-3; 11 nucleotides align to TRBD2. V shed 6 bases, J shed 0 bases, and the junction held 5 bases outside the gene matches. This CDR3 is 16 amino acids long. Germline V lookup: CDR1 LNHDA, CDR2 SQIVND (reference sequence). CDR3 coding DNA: TGTGCCAGTAGCCTGGGACTAGCGGCTAGCACAGATACGCAGTATTTT. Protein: CASSLGLAASTDTQYF.

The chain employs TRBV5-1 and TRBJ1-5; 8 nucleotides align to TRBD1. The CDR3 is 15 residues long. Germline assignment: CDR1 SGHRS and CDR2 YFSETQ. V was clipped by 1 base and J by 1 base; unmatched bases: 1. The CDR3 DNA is TGCGCCAGCAGCTTGACAGGGGGAAGCAATCAGCCCCAGCATTTT. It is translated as CASSLTGGSNQPQHF.